Below are 16 T cell receptor beta chains sequenced from a single sample in a study of blood T cell repertoires in COVID-19. Clones were read by immunoSEQ multiplex PCR, and TCRdb kept only the in-frame ones, dropping some. The table lists around 180,000 clones, under 90% of them singletons. The sequenced sample consisted of peripheral blood. All receptors derive from a human donor in a cohort sampled during active COVID-19.

To note about this clone: Germline and junction disagree at one end, which may indicate a read error. The chain employs TRBV20-1 and TRBJ2-3, with 9 positions matching TRBD2. The V gene's germline CDR1 is DFQATT and CDR2 SNEGSKA (reference sequence). The length of the CDR3 is 8 residues. The CDR3, as DNA: TGCAGTGCGGCGGGGGGGCATTTT. This encodes CSAAGGHF.

This rearrangement joins TRBV19 to TRBJ2-3; 14 bases are a match to TRBD2. V lost 9 bases and J lost 3; bases outside the gene matches: 11. The CDR3 sequence is 17 residues long. Germline V gene lookup returns CDR1 LNHDA and CDR2 SQIVND (reference sequence). The CDR3 here is CASRLAGGLLGTDTQYF. The DNA of the CDR3 is TGTGCCAGCAGACTAGCGGGGGGGTTGTTAGGGACAGATACGCAGTATTTT.

The chain links TRBV6-5 to TRBJ1-2; TRBD1 agrees at 11 bases. Germline trimming cut 6 bases from V and 7 bases from J; bases unmatched to any gene: 7. The V gene's germline CDR1 is MNHEY and CDR2 SVGAGI. The CDR3 is 14 residues long. CDR3 sequence (DNA): TGTGCCAGCAGGGGGACAGGGGGTATGGTTGGCTACACCTTC. Its translation: CASRGTGGMVGYTF.

J is TRBJ2-2 and V is TRBV5-1; D gene unclear. The germline V and J ends were trimmed by 4 bases and 7 bases, with 8 bases remaining between them. CDR1 is SGHRS and CDR2 is YFSETQ in the germline V gene. There are 12 residues in the CDR3. The CDR3 bases are TGCGCCAGCAGCCCCGGTGGCGGGGAGCTGTTTTTT. Translation: CASSPGGGELFF.

The chain is built from TRBV18 and TRBJ2-3; 14 bases fit TRBD2. V trimming: 5 bases; J trimming: 0 bases; junction bases outside the gene matches: 7. The CDR3 is made up of 18 amino acids. CDR1 and CDR2 from the germline V gene are KGHSH and LQKENI. The CDR3 reads CASSSGTSGGVSTDTQYF. CDR3 coding DNA: TGTGCCAGCTCATCGGGGACTAGCGGGGGCGTAAGCACAGATACGCAGTATTTT.

The chain combines TRBV10-3 with TRBJ2-3, with 9 bases lining up with TRBD1. CDR1 is ENHRY and CDR2 is SYGVKD in the germline V gene. The J segment lost 0 bases and the V segment lost 9 bases, leaving 4 bases of the junction unmatched. This CDR3 comprises 14 residues. CDR3 residues: CAIQGAPSTDTQYF. The DNA for the CDR3 is TGTGCCATACAGGGGGCGCCTAGCACAGATACGCAGTATTTT.

Turning to this clone: This sample also contains other DNA sequences that code for the same CDR3. The J gene is TRBJ1-1, the V gene TRBV7-8, with TRBD1 matching 7 bases. Trimming removed 3 bases from V and 3 bases from J; junction bases left unmatched: 10. Germline loops: CDR1 SGHVS, CDR2 FQNEAQ. This CDR3 has 16 amino acids. The CDR3 sequence: CASSFGTGAQDTEAFF. CDR3 coding DNA: TGTGCCAGCAGCTTCGGAACAGGGGCGCAGGACACTGAAGCTTTCTTT.

The chain carries TRBV19 and TRBJ1-1; D gene uncertain. CDR3 length: 13 amino acids. CDR1 and CDR2 from the germline V gene are LNHDA and SQIVND (reference sequence). The V end was cut by 7 bases, the J end by 4 bases, with 13 bases between. The CDR3 sequence is CASNLNYATEAFF. The CDR3 DNA is TGTGCCAGTAACCTCAACTACGCCACTGAAGCTTTCTTT.

Only one count was recorded for this clone. The chain links TRBV7-8 to TRBJ1-1; the match to TRBD1 covers 9 bases. Germline V gene lookup returns CDR1 SGHVS and CDR2 FQNEAQ. The V gene end was trimmed by 1 base and the J gene end by 5 bases; junction bases not matched to a gene: 8. The CDR3 has 16 residues. Here the CDR3 reads CASSLGYRGPLTEAFF. Here the CDR3 DNA reads TGTGCCAGCAGCTTAGGTTACAGGGGGCCTTTGACTGAAGCTTTCTTT.

This sequence joins TRBV19 and TRBJ1-6; 7 nucleotides align to TRBD1. CDR3 length: 14 residues. J was trimmed by 7 bases and V by 5 bases; bases with no gene match: 5. Germline CDR1 is LNHDA and CDR2 is SQIVND (reference sequence). CDR3 nucleotide sequence: TGTGCCAGTAGTTTCAGGACAGGCAATTCACCCCTCCACTTT. It yields the protein CASSFRTGNSPLHF.

This chain connects TRBV5-6 to TRBJ2-7; D might be TRBD1 (6 bases). Trimming stripped 1 base from V and 3 bases from J, with 14 bases between. CDR3 length: 15 amino acids. Germline V gene lookup returns CDR1 SGHDT and CDR2 YYEEEE. CDR3 in DNA: TGTGCCAGCAGCTTGCAGGGGACCGCCGTCTACGAGCAGTACTTC. This sequence encodes CASSLQGTAVYEQYF.

The V gene is TRBV12-3 or TRBV12-4, the J gene TRBJ1-3; TRBD1 matches 7 bases. J lost 14 bases, V lost 7 bases, and 14 bases had no gene match. This CDR3 has 13 residues. This CDR3 reads CASTKGRQGGLYF. CDR3 coding DNA: TGTGCCAGCACCAAAGGGCGGCAGGGGGGACTATATTTT.

This clone has just one count. The V gene is TRBV7-9, the J gene TRBJ1-5, with D hard to call. V was cut by 1 base and J by 4 bases, with 8 bases left in between. The germline gives CDR1 SEHNR, CDR2 FQNEAQ (reference sequence). This CDR3 spans 14 amino acids. CDR3 in DNA: TGTGCCAGCAGCTTAGGTCAGACTAATCAGCCCCAGCATTTT. Translating gives CASSLGQTNQPQHF.

This clone was found a few times. The chain has TRBV5-1 and TRBJ2-1; 10 bases agree with TRBD2. Germline values: CDR1 SGHRS, CDR2 YFSETQ. Trimming removed 4 bases from V and 5 bases from J; junction bases left unmatched: 9. The CDR3 totals 16 residues. The CDR3 loop is CASSPRGGLANNEQFF. DNA for the CDR3: TGCGCCAGCAGCCCTCGTGGGGGACTAGCGAACAATGAGCAGTTCTTC.

This clone was recorded a few times. J is TRBJ1-5 and V is TRBV15; D uncertain. The CDR3 runs to 14 residues. Germline V CDR1 and CDR2: LNHNV, YYDKDF (reference sequence). V lost 1 base, J lost 3 bases, and 7 bases lay in between. The CDR3 loop is CATSRGLNNQPQHF. The CDR3 DNA is TGTGCCACCAGCAGAGGACTGAACAATCAGCCCCAGCATTTT.

The chain has TRBV27 and TRBJ2-3, with D uncertain. V was cut by 6 bases and J by 0 bases, with 7 bases left in between. Per germline, CDR1 MNHEY and CDR2 SMNVEV (reference sequence). This CDR3 has 13 amino acids. CDR3 DNA sequence: TGTGCCAGCAGGGCGACTAGCACAGATACGCAGTATTTT. Protein product: CASRATSTDTQYF.